This passage covers 21 T cell receptor beta chains from one sample sequenced in a study of blood T cell repertoires in COVID-19. The assay was immunoSEQ multiplex PCR, and TCRdb's table has in-frame clones only and misses some. The table lists 200,000 to 250,000 clones, 75% to 85% of them singletons. The sample taken for sequencing was peripheral blood. The receptors originated from a woman in her twenties or thirties with COVID-19, enrolled during active disease.

This clone has a handful of counts. The chain is built from TRBV7-2 and TRBJ1-1; TRBD1 matches 8 bases. Germline assignment: CDR1 SGHTA and CDR2 FQGNSA. J was trimmed by 4 bases and V by 6 bases; bases with no gene match: 4. The CDR3 is made up of 13 amino acids. Here the CDR3 reads CASRLQGGTEAFF. The CDR3 nucleotides read TGTGCCAGCAGACTACAGGGGGGCACTGAAGCTTTCTTT.

CDR3 sequence (DNA): TGTGCCAGCAGCTTCCGAGGGATCACTGAAGCTTTCTTT. It is translated as CASSFRGITEAFF. The V and J genes are TRBV7-2 and TRBJ1-1; D is ambiguous. The CDR3 loop spans 13 amino acids. Trimming left V 3 bases short and J 4 bases short, with 9 bases between. The V gene's germline CDR1 is SGHTA and CDR2 FQGNSA.

This clone was counted only a few times. The V call is TRBV7-9, the J call TRBJ2-2; no clear D gene. The germline V and J ends were trimmed by 4 bases and 5 bases, with 14 bases remaining between them. Germline assignment: CDR1 SEHNR and CDR2 FQNEAQ (reference sequence). The CDR3 sequence is 15 residues long. CDR3 loop: CASSSSGRSTGELFF. CDR3 in DNA: TGTGCCAGCAGCTCATCGGGTCGATCGACCGGGGAGCTGTTTTTT.

The chain carries TRBV7-2 and TRBJ2-5; TRBD2 is a possible D gene (5 bases). The CDR3 consists of 15 residues. Trimming stripped 5 bases from V and 2 bases from J, with 15 bases between. Germline loops: CDR1 SGHTA, CDR2 FQGNSA. DNA of the CDR3: TGTGCCAGCAGCGTCGACGGCGGGCAGCAAGAGACCCAGTACTTC. It is translated as CASSVDGGQQETQYF.

The J gene is TRBJ1-4, the V gene TRBV15; D is uncertain. This CDR3 is 15 amino acids long. Trimming removed 0 bases at V and 7 bases at J, with 12 bases between. Germline values: CDR1 LNHNV, CDR2 YYDKDF (reference sequence). Written as DNA, the CDR3 is TGTGCCACCAGCAGAGATCGGGGTTGGAGTGAAAAACTGTTTTTT. It translates to CATSRDRGWSEKLFF.

The chain is built from TRBV7-9 and TRBJ1-2, with D tentatively TRBD1 (6 bases). Germline CDR1 and CDR2: SEHNR and FQNEAQ (reference sequence). V was clipped by 4 bases and J by 5 bases, with 11 bases between them. This CDR3 region has 13 residues. In DNA, the CDR3 is TGTGCCAGCAGCTCTAGGACAGCGTATGGCTACACCTTC. As protein: CASSSRTAYGYTF.

V usage is TRBV9 and J usage is TRBJ2-1; TRBD1 matches 7 bases. Per germline, CDR1 SGDLS and CDR2 YYNGEE. J lost 5 bases, V lost 3 bases, and 8 bases had no gene match. CDR3 length: 15 amino acids. Written as DNA, the CDR3 is TGTGCCAGCAGCGCCCCGGGACAGAGAGACAATGAGCAGTTCTTC. This encodes CASSAPGQRDNEQFF.

J is TRBJ2-3 and V is TRBV28, with TRBD2 matching 11 bases. CDR3 length: 15 amino acids. Germline V gene sequence: CDR1 MDHEN, CDR2 SYDVKM. V lost 8 bases and J lost 0; bases outside the gene matches: 4. The CDR3, as DNA: TGTGCCAGCTGTAGCGGGGGGGGGAGCACAGATACGCAGTATTTT. This translates into CASCSGGGSTDTQYF.

The V gene is TRBV28, the J gene TRBJ2-7, with D hard to call. V dropped 2 bases and J dropped 4 bases, with 6 bases sitting between them. CDR1 MDHEN and CDR2 SYDVKM come from the germline V gene. The CDR3 sequence is 12 residues long. In DNA, the CDR3 is TGTGCCAGCAGTTTACAGGTTTACGAGCAGTACTTC. It yields the protein CASSLQVYEQYF.

The gene calls are TRBV28 and TRBJ1-2; D remains unclear. Trimming shortened V by 2 bases and J by 13 bases, and 17 bases separated the two germline ends. This CDR3 is built from 13 residues. From germline, CDR1 is MDHEN and CDR2 SYDVKM. Here the CDR3 reads CASSLLGSGVLTF. DNA of the CDR3: TGTGCCAGCAGTTTACTAGGCTCTGGTGTTCTCACCTTC.

In this sample, this clone turned up once. The chain links TRBV27 to TRBJ2-7; 9 bases are a match to TRBD1. Germline loops: CDR1 MNHEY, CDR2 SMNVEV (reference sequence). This CDR3 is built from 15 residues. J gave up 3 bases and V 4 bases, and 7 bases lay outside the gene matches. The CDR3 here is CASSSRTGVRYEQYF. The CDR3 DNA reads as TGTGCCAGCAGTTCCCGGACAGGGGTCCGCTACGAGCAGTACTTC.

The DNA of the CDR3 is TGTGCCAGCAGCCCCCGGGCGGGGACCTACGAGCAGTACTTC. This gives the protein CASSPRAGTYEQYF. The rearrangement joins TRBV6-6 to TRBJ2-7; possible D gene TRBD2, 6 bases. Per the germline V gene, CDR1 is MNHNY and CDR2 is SVGAGI (reference sequence). V was shortened by 6 bases and J by 2 bases, with 14 bases between the two germline ends. The CDR3 runs to 14 residues.

This clone was observed a handful of times. The genes are TRBV7-9 and TRBJ2-4; 8 bases align to TRBD2. Germline CDR1 and CDR2: SEHNR and FQNEAQ (reference sequence). The CDR3 runs 14 residues. V gave up 9 bases and J gave up 4 bases; unmatched junction bases: 8. CDR3 region: CASSREGVKNIQYF. The CDR3 DNA reads TGTGCCAGTAGCCGGGAGGGAGTGAAAAACATTCAGTACTTC.

The chain couples TRBV23-1 to TRBJ2-4; a possible D gene is TRBD1 (5 bases). TRBV23-1 is an ORF; its function is uncertain. V dropped 8 bases and J dropped 3 bases, with 17 bases sitting between them. This CDR3 has 15 residues. The CDR3 bases are TGCGCCAGCGGCAGGGTACCTGGGGACAAAAACATTCAGTACTTC. Translation gives CASGRVPGDKNIQYF.

The rearrangement links TRBV28 to TRBJ1-3; tentative D call: TRBD1 (6 bases). V shed 2 bases and J shed 4 bases, with 21 bases lying between them. In germline, CDR1 is MDHEN, CDR2 SYDVKM. The CDR3 runs 18 residues. Here the CDR3 DNA reads TGTGCCAGCAGTTTACCCGGAGGGGGGGCTCTGGGAGGAAACACCATATATTTT. Protein sequence: CASSLPGGGALGGNTIYF.

The chain carries TRBV7-9 and TRBJ1-1; maybe TRBD1 (6 bases). CDR3 length equals 11 residues. Trimming removed 4 bases from V and 11 bases from J, with 11 bases in between. Germline CDR1 is SEHNR and CDR2 is FQNEAQ (reference sequence). The DNA of the CDR3 is TGTGCCAGCAGCTACACAGGGTTGGCTTTCTTT. Its protein is CASSYTGLAFF.

This clone appeared once. The V call is TRBV6-7, the J call TRBJ1-3; 7 nucleotides line up with TRBD1. TRBV6-7 is recorded as an ORF, its role being uncertain. The CDR3 consists of 16 residues. Trimming took 7 bases from V and 1 from J; bases not matched to a gene: 10. CDR3 DNA: TGTGCCAGCAATTTTAGACAGGGCACATCTGGAAACACCATATATTTT. It translates to CASNFRQGTSGNTIYF.

The gene calls are TRBV3-1 (or the pseudogene TRBV3-2) and TRBJ2-7; the match to TRBD2 covers 8 bases. The CDR3 sequence is 17 residues long. V lost 4 bases to trimming and J lost 4 bases; unmatched junction nucleotides: 15. Germline CDR1 LGHDT, CDR2 YNNKEL (reference sequence). The DNA of the CDR3 is TGTGCCAGCAGCCCAAGCGACGTAGCGGGGAGCGGATACGAGCAGTACTTC. Translated: CASSPSDVAGSGYEQYF.

The chain employs TRBV24-1 and TRBJ1-5; TRBD1 aligns across 11 bases. Trimming removed 5 bases from V and 4 bases from J; junction bases left unmatched: 6. The CDR3 spans 16 residues. Germline CDR1 KGHDR, CDR2 SFDVKD. CDR3 loop: CATSVGTGGCNQPQHF. The CDR3 region has the DNA TGTGCCACCAGTGTCGGGACAGGGGGATGTAATCAGCCCCAGCATTTT.

The V gene is TRBV6-5, the J gene TRBJ2-3; 7 bases line up with TRBD1. Per the germline V gene, CDR1 is MNHEY and CDR2 is SVGAGI. The ends lost 8 bases at V and 6 bases at J; junction bases unmatched: 5. The CDR3 has 12 residues. CDR3 sequence (DNA): TGTGCCAGCGCCGACAGGGCGGATACGCAGTATTTT. Protein: CASADRADTQYF.

This sequence joins TRBV7-3 and TRBJ2-7; 9 nucleotides align to TRBD2. V lost 5 bases to trimming and J lost 2 bases; unmatched junction nucleotides: 16. Germline loops: CDR1 SGHTA, CDR2 FQGTGA. The CDR3 loop spans 18 amino acids. The CDR3 nucleotides are TGTGCCAGCAGCCTATCGGGTAGCGGGAGTATAGGCACCTACGAGCAGTACTTC. Translation gives CASSLSGSGSIGTYEQYF.